Following are 32 T cell receptor beta chains from one sample sequenced in a study of shared clonotypes between healthy human individuals (TCRdb year 2020). The library came from the immunoSEQ multiplex PCR assay. This immuneACCESS table, as held by TCRdb, lists in-frame sequences with V and J called but not all clones. Of the missing ones, under half trace to an unresolved V gene in checked studies; the others have no known cause. For this sample there are 2 million to 2.5 million clones; almost 96% appear just once. About 0.13% of the sample is taken by the ten largest. The sequenced sample consisted of naive CD4+ T cells sorted from blood. Explained via the paper, the cell subset or site label denotes: CD45RA+ positively selected. These receptor sequences come from a man between 18 and 35 years old in good health.

This chain connects TRBV7-9 to TRBJ2-3; D call uncertain. This CDR3 spans 15 amino acids. Germline CDR1 SEHNR, CDR2 FQNEAQ (reference sequence). Trimming left V 6 bases short and J 3 bases short, with 16 bases between. The DNA for the CDR3 is TGTGCCAGCAGTATTAGAGGAGAAACAACAGATACGCAGTATTTT. Protein product: CASSIRGETTDTQYF.

To note about this clone: Other DNA sequences in the sample encode the same CDR3. The V gene is TRBV6-6, the J gene TRBJ2-7; 8 positions match TRBD1. The germline CDR1 and CDR2 sequences are MNHNY and SVGAGI (reference sequence). CDR3 size: 12 residues. Trimming removed 4 bases from V and 5 bases from J; junction bases left unmatched: 1. In DNA, the CDR3 is TGTGCCAGCAGTTTACAGGGGGACGAGCAGTACTTC. Encoded protein: CASSLQGDEQYF.

This rearrangement joins TRBV19 to TRBJ2-5; 7 bases align to TRBD2. Germline assignment: CDR1 LNHDA and CDR2 SQIVND (reference sequence). This CDR3 region has 16 residues. The V segment lost 6 bases and the J segment 2 bases; nucleotides outside the gene matches: 12. CDR3 sequence reads: CASSAELAGPQETQYF. In DNA, the CDR3 is TGTGCCAGTAGCGCCGAATTAGCGGGCCCTCAAGAGACCCAGTACTTC.

The V call is TRBV2, the J call TRBJ2-7, with D maybe TRBD1 (6 bases). Deletions cut 6 bases from V and 7 bases from J, with 13 bases between. There are 12 residues in the CDR3. Germline V gene data show CDR1 as SNHLY and CDR2 as FYNNEI. The CDR3 region has the DNA TGTGCCAGCAGCATACTTGACAGGGAGCAGTACTTC. Residues: CASSILDREQYF. Based on the CDR3 plus reference TRBV2 and TRBJ2-7, the full variable domain is EPEVTQTPSHQVTQMGQEVILRCVPISNHLYFYWYRQILGQKVEFLVSFYNNEISEKSEIFDDQFSVERPDGSNFTLKIRSTKLEDSAMYFCASSILDREQYFGPGTRLTVT.

The CDR3 region has the DNA TGTGCCAGCAGCTCCCCGATCAGACTGAACACCGGGGAGCTGTTTTTT. This gives the protein CASSSPIRLNTGELFF. V usage is TRBV7-8 and J usage is TRBJ2-2, with no clear D. The CDR3 runs 16 residues. Germline lookup yields CDR1 SGHVS and CDR2 FQNEAQ. Trimming left V 4 bases short and J 1 base short, with 13 bases between.

The V call is TRBV30, the J call TRBJ2-7; unclear D gene. Germline lookup yields CDR1 GTSNPN and CDR2 SVGIG (reference sequence). There are 12 residues in the CDR3. Trimming pared 5 bases from V and 1 base from J, leaving 9 bases between. DNA for the CDR3: TGTGCCTGGTTTAAAGGGTCCTACGAGCAGTACTTC. Amino acids: CAWFKGSYEQYF.

Written as DNA, the CDR3 is TGTGCCAGCAGTGTGGGACTAGCGGGCGGGGAGCAGTTCTTC. Amino acid sequence: CASSVGLAGGEQFF. V and J are TRBV6-4 and TRBJ2-1, with TRBD2 identical over 12 bases. Germline CDR1 MRHNA, CDR2 SNTAGT. J was trimmed by 10 bases and V by 4 bases; bases with no gene match: 5. This CDR3 has 14 amino acids.

Only one count was recorded for this clone. V and J are TRBV9 and TRBJ2-7; D is possibly TRBD2 (5 bases). Trimming took off 4 bases at V and 3 bases at J, with 14 bases between the two ends. The CDR3 runs 14 residues. Germline loops: CDR1 SGDLS, CDR2 YYNGEE. The DNA of the CDR3 is TGTGCCAGCAGCTCTGTCGGGGTGGGCTACGAGCAGTACTTC. Protein sequence: CASSSVGVGYEQYF.

This rearrangement joins TRBV6-1 to TRBJ1-1; no reliable D call. The V end lost 8 bases, the J end lost 5 bases, and 15 bases lay between the germline ends. Germline V CDR1 and CDR2: MNHNS, SASEGT. The CDR3 has 13 amino acids. CDR3 sequence: CASGYWGGTEAFF. As DNA, the CDR3 is TGTGCCAGCGGGTACTGGGGAGGGACTGAAGCTTTCTTT.

The V and J genes are TRBV30 and TRBJ2-3; D possibly corresponds to TRBD2 (5 bases). The V end lost 2 bases, the J end lost 9 bases, and 15 bases lay between the germline ends. This CDR3 has 13 residues. The germline V gene encodes CDR1 GTSNPN and CDR2 SVGIG (reference sequence). The DNA for the CDR3 is TGTGCCTGGAGTTCCCCTCTCCAGCGGACGCAGTATTTT. Translated, it gives CAWSSPLQRTQYF. The full variable domain, its missing parts supplied by reference TRBV30 and TRBJ2-3, is SQTIHQWPATLVQPVGSPLSLECTVEGTSNPNLYWYRQAAGRGLQLLFYSVGIGQISSEVPQNLSASRPQDRQFILSSKKLLLSDSGFYLCAWSSPLQRTQYFGPGTRLTVL.

The chain is built from TRBV9 and TRBJ2-7; 9 bases are a match to TRBD2. V trimming: 0 bases; J trimming: 0 bases; junction bases outside the gene matches: 4. CDR1 is SGDLS and CDR2 is YYNGEE in the germline V gene. CDR3 length equals 16 residues. CDR3 sequence: CASSVGVAGASYEQYF. As DNA, the CDR3 is TGTGCCAGCAGCGTAGGGGTAGCGGGAGCCTCCTACGAGCAGTACTTC.

V gene TRBV30 combines with J gene TRBJ2-7; D ambiguous. Trimming removed 4 bases from V and 0 bases from J, with 7 bases in between. The germline V gene encodes CDR1 GTSNPN and CDR2 SVGIG (reference sequence). The CDR3 has 12 amino acids. The CDR3 here is CAWTADSYEQYF. The CDR3 bases are TGTGCCTGGACGGCGGACTCCTACGAGCAGTACTTC.

This sequence joins TRBV6-1 and TRBJ2-2, with unresolved D. This CDR3 spans 15 amino acids. With 7 bases removed from V and 0 bases from J, the gap between germline ends came to 12 bases. Per the germline V gene, CDR1 is MNHNS and CDR2 is SASEGT. CDR3 DNA sequence: TGTGCCAGCACCAACGGCTGGACGAACACCGGGGAGCTGTTTTTT. Translating it yields CASTNGWTNTGELFF.

V usage is TRBV10-3 and J usage is TRBJ2-2; TRBD1 matches at 9 bases. Germline V CDR1 and CDR2: ENHRY, SYGVKD. V dropped 4 bases and J dropped 4; count of bases not matched to a gene: 4. CDR3 length: 15 amino acids. CDR3 bases: TGTGCCATCAGTGGAGGGACAGGGCTCACCGGGGAGCTGTTTTTT. This codes for CAISGGTGLTGELFF.

V and J are TRBV6-6 and TRBJ1-3, with no clear D. There are 14 residues in the CDR3. V was clipped by 5 bases and J by 0 bases, with 8 bases between them. The germline gives CDR1 MNHNY, CDR2 SVGAGI (reference sequence). This chain's CDR3 is CASSREYSGNTIYF. DNA for the CDR3: TGTGCCAGCAGTCGGGAGTACTCTGGAAACACCATATATTTT.

The V and J genes are TRBV7-2 and TRBJ2-1, with 11 bases fitting TRBD1. The CDR3 sequence is 15 residues long. Germline-derived CDR1 and CDR2 are SGHTA and FQGNSA. The junction had 4 bases not matched to a gene; V was cut back by 4 bases and J by 5 bases. CDR3 protein: CASSYGQGANNEQFF. As DNA, the CDR3 is TGTGCCAGCAGCTATGGACAGGGGGCGAACAATGAGCAGTTCTTC.

The chain couples TRBV2 to TRBJ2-7; tentatively, D is TRBD2 (6 bases). Looked up from germline, CDR1 is SNHLY and CDR2 is FYNNEI. The CDR3 sequence is 13 residues long. Trimming left V 4 bases short and J 6 bases short, with 13 bases between. In DNA form, the CDR3 reads TGTGCCAGCAGTGTGAACGGGGGTGGCGAGCAGTACTTC. This encodes CASSVNGGGEQYF.

The chain couples TRBV6-1 to TRBJ1-3; TRBD1 agrees at 8 bases. Per the germline V gene, CDR1 is MNHNS and CDR2 is SASEGT. The junction had 4 bases not matched to a gene; V was cut back by 2 bases and J by 4 bases. CDR3 length: 15 amino acids. The DNA of the CDR3 is TGTGCCAGCAGTGAAAAACAGGGGGACGGAAACACCATATATTTT. Translation: CASSEKQGDGNTIYF.

The V gene is TRBV5-4, the J gene TRBJ2-2, with a possible D match to TRBD1 (6 bases). The V end was cut by 0 bases, the J end by 4 bases, with 7 bases between. The V gene's germline CDR1 is SGHNT and CDR2 YYREEE (reference sequence). The CDR3 is 14 residues long. CDR3 region: CASSLAQGTGELFF. The CDR3 coding sequence is TGTGCCAGCAGCTTGGCACAGGGCACCGGGGAGCTGTTTTTT.

The rearrangement uses TRBV11-3 and TRBJ2-7; D unresolved. The germline V gene has CDR1 SGHNT and CDR2 YENEEA. The ends were cut back, 8 bases at V and 4 bases at J, with 9 bases in the middle. CDR3 size: 11 residues. CDR3 in amino acids: CASSLQYEQYF. CDR3 nucleotides: TGTGCCAGCTCCCTTCAGTACGAGCAGTACTTC.

In the case of this clone: The sample contains more than one DNA sequence encoding this CDR3. The V and J genes are TRBV18 and TRBJ1-2, with D possibly being TRBD1 (5 bases). The CDR3 contains 13 residues. CDR1 is KGHSH and CDR2 is LQKENI in the germline V gene. Deletions cut 4 bases from V and 4 bases from J, with 10 bases between. The CDR3 DNA reads TGTGCCAGCTCACTTGACAGCTCCTATGGCTACACCTTC. Amino acid sequence: CASSLDSSYGYTF.

The rearrangement joins TRBV9 to TRBJ2-1; D call uncertain. CDR1 is SGDLS, CDR2 YYNGEE, per germline. The CDR3 runs to 14 residues. The V end was cut by 4 bases, the J end by 7 bases, with 15 bases between. The CDR3 loop reads CASSPHTLVNEQFF. The CDR3 DNA sequence: TGTGCCAGCAGCCCCCATACCCTAGTGAATGAGCAGTTCTTC.

The rearrangement joins TRBV6-5 to TRBJ2-6, with TRBD1 identical over 7 bases. CDR1 is MNHEY and CDR2 is SVGAGI in the germline V gene. V shed 6 bases, J shed 2 bases, and the junction held 4 bases outside the gene matches. The CDR3 is 15 residues long. The CDR3 DNA sequence: TGTGCCAGCAGAGCAGGGGGAACTGGGGCCAACGTCCTGACTTTC. Translating gives CASRAGGTGANVLTF.

CDR3 loop: CASSSPGFEGAYGYTF. The CDR3 DNA reads TGTGCCAGCAGTTCGCCCGGGTTTGAGGGGGCTTATGGCTACACCTTC. The chain links TRBV28 to TRBJ1-2, with 7 positions matching TRBD1. The CDR3 runs to 16 residues. Germline loops: CDR1 MDHEN, CDR2 SYDVKM. V lost 4 bases, J lost 5 bases, and 13 bases stayed unmatched.

This clone has just one count. The rearrangement joins TRBV5-1 to TRBJ2-6; 10 bases map to TRBD1. The CDR3 loop spans 18 amino acids. CDR1 is SGHRS, CDR2 YFSETQ, per germline. J was trimmed by 0 bases and V by 4 bases; bases with no gene match: 7. For the CDR3, the DNA is TGCGCCAGCAGCACCGGACAGGGGGTTTTCTCTGGGGCCAACGTCCTGACTTTC. Translating gives CASSTGQGVFSGANVLTF.

The chain carries TRBV11-2 and TRBJ2-5; TRBD2 aligns across 8 bases. V shed 1 base and J 5 bases; nucleotides not matched to a gene: 12. The length of the CDR3 is 17 residues. Germline CDR1 SGHAT, CDR2 FQNNGV. In DNA, the CDR3 is TGTGCCAGCAGCTTAGGGCGCCACATCTCTAGCGGGGAGACCCAGTACTTC. Protein product: CASSLGRHISSGETQYF.

Comments on this clone: Other nucleotide sequences from this sample produce the same CDR3. The V gene is TRBV5-1, the J gene TRBJ2-7; TRBD1 aligns across 8 bases. The germline gives CDR1 SGHRS, CDR2 YFSETQ. With V trimmed by 4 bases and J by 4 bases, 1 base remained unmatched. The CDR3 totals 12 residues. The CDR3: CASSRTGYEQYF. For the CDR3, the DNA is TGCGCCAGCAGCCGGACAGGGTACGAGCAGTACTTC. Full variable domain (rest looked up from reference TRBV5-1 and TRBJ2-7): KAGVTQTPRYLIKTRGQQVTLSCSPISGHRSVSWYQQTPGQGLQFLFEYFSETQRNKGNFPGRFSGRQFSNSRSEMNVSTLELGDSALYLCASSRTGYEQYFGPGTRLTVT.

The chain recombines TRBV10-2 with TRBJ1-6; no definite D call. V was trimmed by 2 bases and J by 7 bases, leaving 12 bases between them. Germline assignment: CDR1 WSHSY and CDR2 SAAADI. The CDR3 loop spans 15 amino acids. CDR3 protein: CASSEVLWVNSPLHF. The CDR3, as DNA: TGCGCCAGCAGTGAGGTTCTATGGGTGAATTCACCCCTCCACTTT.

CDR3 amino acids: CASSFSDTQYF. The CDR3 DNA follows: TGTGCCAGCAGCTTTTCAGATACGCAGTATTTT. The rearrangement links TRBV11-2 to TRBJ2-3, with D hard to call. The V gene's germline CDR1 is SGHAT and CDR2 FQNNGV. This CDR3 is 11 amino acids long. With 3 bases removed from V and 4 bases from J, the gap between germline ends came to 2 bases.

The chain recombines TRBV5-4 with TRBJ2-1, with D unclear. CDR1 is SGHNT, CDR2 YYREEE, per germline (reference sequence). The CDR3 sequence is 15 residues long. Trimming took off 0 bases at V and 2 bases at J, with 9 bases between the two ends. CDR3 in amino acids: CASSLDEGTYNEQFF. The CDR3 nucleotides are TGTGCCAGCAGCTTGGACGAAGGGACCTACAATGAGCAGTTCTTC.

About this clone: Other DNA sequences in the same sample also yield this CDR3. The chain employs TRBV29-1 and TRBJ1-2; D perhaps matches TRBD1 (5 bases). This CDR3 contains 12 residues. The V and J ends lost 1 base and 8 bases respectively, with 11 bases between them. Germline assignment: CDR1 SQVTM and CDR2 ANQGSEA. The CDR3 sequence is CSVEAGAGGYTF. The CDR3 coding sequence is TGCAGCGTTGAAGCCGGGGCGGGAGGCTACACCTTC.

The count of this clone is one. The same CDR3 also results from other DNA sequences found in this sample. The chain combines TRBV5-4 with TRBJ2-7; 7 nucleotides line up with TRBD1. This CDR3 spans 14 amino acids. The germline V gene has CDR1 SGHNT and CDR2 YYREEE (reference sequence). V shed 5 bases and J 4 bases; nucleotides not matched to a gene: 9. CDR3 sequence reads: CASSLTGQGYEQYF. CDR3 in DNA: TGTGCCAGCAGTTTGACAGGGCAAGGGTACGAGCAGTACTTC.